These 8 T cell receptor beta chains share one sample of origin, sequenced in a study of blood T cell repertoires in COVID-19. Produced via immunoSEQ multiplex PCR; TCRdb's table is partial and in-frame only. The data show tens of thousands of clones, about 88% seen once. The sample consisted of peripheral blood. Receptors originate from a human donor in a cohort sampled during active COVID-19.

The J gene is TRBJ2-4, the V gene TRBV6-5; D possibly corresponds to TRBD1 (6 bases). Germline CDR1 MNHEY, CDR2 SVGAGI. V was cut by 6 bases and J by 1 base, with 10 bases left in between. This CDR3 region has 14 residues. DNA for the CDR3: TGTGCCAGCAGACCGAGGGGGGCCAAAAACATTCAGTACTTC. Its protein is CASRPRGAKNIQYF.

This clone was counted a few times. This chain links TRBV3-1 (or the pseudogene TRBV3-2) with TRBJ1-6; TRBD1 agrees at 8 bases. The CDR3 loop spans 17 amino acids. Per germline, CDR1 LGHDT and CDR2 YNNKEL (reference sequence). With 0 bases clipped from V and 5 bases from J, the junction kept 6 bases outside the gene matches. The CDR3 DNA reads TGTGCCAGCAGCCAAGATACAGGGGGGCTCAATAATTCACCCCTCCACTTT. Amino acid sequence: CASSQDTGGLNNSPLHF.

The chain combines TRBV19 with TRBJ2-3; weak D call: TRBD1 (5 bases). CDR1 and CDR2 (germline): LNHDA, SQIVND (reference sequence). Between the trimmed V and J ends, which lost 4 bases and 5 bases, there was a span of 10 bases. The CDR3 is made up of 13 amino acids. DNA of the CDR3: TGTGCCAGTAGTAACAGGCGGCAAGATACGCAGTATTTT. Translating it yields CASSNRRQDTQYF.

The rearrangement links TRBV7-6 to TRBJ1-6; 9 bases fit TRBD1. In germline, CDR1 is SGHVS, CDR2 FNYEAQ. V was pared by 0 bases and J by 6 bases, with 0 bases of the junction left unmatched. The CDR3 sequence is 15 residues long. CDR3 sequence reads: CASSLAGQGNSPLHF. CDR3 coding DNA: TGTGCCAGCAGCTTAGCGGGACAGGGTAATTCACCCCTCCACTTT.

The chain combines TRBV12-3 or TRBV12-4 with TRBJ1-2, with a weak D call TRBD1 (5 bases). Trimming stripped 6 bases from V and 7 bases from J, with 15 bases between. The CDR3 has 13 residues. The CDR3 spells CASRTQGSGGYTF. The CDR3 bases are TGTGCCAGCAGAACTCAGGGATCTGGTGGCTACACCTTC.

The sample holds one count of this clone. The chain couples TRBV9 to TRBJ1-1, with 8 bases identical to TRBD1. Trimming at V came to 3 bases and at J to 5 bases, leaving 9 bases not matched to a gene. Germline V lookup: CDR1 SGDLS, CDR2 YYNGEE. CDR3 length: 15 amino acids. CDR3 nucleotide sequence: TGTGCCAGCAGCGGTCAGGGGGCGAGTGGTACTGAAGCTTTCTTT. Translation gives CASSGQGASGTEAFF.

The J gene is TRBJ2-6, the V gene TRBV7-3; possible D gene TRBD1, 6 bases. The CDR3 consists of 16 residues. Germline values: CDR1 SGHTA, CDR2 FQGTGA. The germline V and J ends were trimmed by 1 base and 2 bases, with 9 bases remaining between them. The CDR3 spells CASSLNTGTGANVLTF. The CDR3 region has the DNA TGTGCCAGCAGCTTAAATACAGGGACTGGGGCCAACGTCCTGACTTTC.

The V call is TRBV2, the J call TRBJ2-5; 8 bases are shared with TRBD1. There are 14 residues in the CDR3. CDR1 SNHLY and CDR2 FYNNEI come from the germline V gene. V shed 6 bases and J 2 bases; nucleotides not matched to a gene: 5. The CDR3 nucleotides read TGTGCCAGCAGGGTAACAGGGGGGCAAGAGACCCAGTACTTC. Protein: CASRVTGGQETQYF.